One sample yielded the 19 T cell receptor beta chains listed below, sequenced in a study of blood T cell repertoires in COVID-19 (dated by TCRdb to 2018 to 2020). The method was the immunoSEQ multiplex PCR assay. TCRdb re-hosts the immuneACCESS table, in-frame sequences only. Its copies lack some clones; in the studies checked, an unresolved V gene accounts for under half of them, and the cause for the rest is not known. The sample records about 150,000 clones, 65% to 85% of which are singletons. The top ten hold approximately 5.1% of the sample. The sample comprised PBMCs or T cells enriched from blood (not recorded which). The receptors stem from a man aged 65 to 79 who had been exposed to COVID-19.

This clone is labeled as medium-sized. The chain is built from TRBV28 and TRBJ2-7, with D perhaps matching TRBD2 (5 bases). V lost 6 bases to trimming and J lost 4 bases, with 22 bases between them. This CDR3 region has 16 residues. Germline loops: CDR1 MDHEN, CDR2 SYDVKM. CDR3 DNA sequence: TGTGCCAGCAGCAATGACGGAGCCGCGGGTCTTTACGAGCAGTACTTC. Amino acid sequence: CASSNDGAAGLYEQYF.

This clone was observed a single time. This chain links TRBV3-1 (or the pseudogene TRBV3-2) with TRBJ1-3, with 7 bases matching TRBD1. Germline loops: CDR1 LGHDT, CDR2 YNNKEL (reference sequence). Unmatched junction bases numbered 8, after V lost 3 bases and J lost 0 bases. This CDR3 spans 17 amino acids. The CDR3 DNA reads TGTGCCAGCAGCCAGGGGGGACAGCCGAGCTCTGGAAACACCATATATTTT. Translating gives CASSQGGQPSSGNTIYF.

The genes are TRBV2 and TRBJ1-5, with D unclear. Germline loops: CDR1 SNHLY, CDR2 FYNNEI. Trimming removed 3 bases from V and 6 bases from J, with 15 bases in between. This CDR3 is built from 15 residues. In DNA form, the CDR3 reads TGTGCCAGCAGTGATAGGACTGCCAGTGGTCAGCCCCAGCATTTT. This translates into CASSDRTASGQPQHF.

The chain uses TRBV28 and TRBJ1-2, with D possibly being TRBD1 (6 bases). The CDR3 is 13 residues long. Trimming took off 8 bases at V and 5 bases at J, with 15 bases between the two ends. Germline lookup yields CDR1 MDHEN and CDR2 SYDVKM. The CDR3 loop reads CASGSGARYGYTF. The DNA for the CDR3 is TGTGCCAGCGGGTCAGGGGCGAGGTATGGCTACACCTTC.

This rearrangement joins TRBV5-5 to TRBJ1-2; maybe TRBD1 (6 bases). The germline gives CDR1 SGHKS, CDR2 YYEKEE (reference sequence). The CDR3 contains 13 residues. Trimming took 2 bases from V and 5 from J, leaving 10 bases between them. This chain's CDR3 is CASSFPGEYGYTF. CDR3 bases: TGTGCCAGCAGCTTTCCAGGGGAGTATGGCTACACCTTC.

The CDR3 DNA follows: TGTGCCAGCAGTTATGGACAGGGCGGGGAGCAGTACTTC. Protein product: CASSYGQGGEQYF. The J gene is TRBJ2-7, the V gene TRBV12-3 or TRBV12-4, with 8 bases matching TRBD1. The CDR3 contains 13 residues. Trimming cost V 4 bases and J 7 bases; bases outside gene matches: 6.

The CDR3 nucleotides read TGTGCCAGCAGCAAGGGACAGGGAGGGAATTCACCCCTCCACTTT. As protein: CASSKGQGGNSPLHF. The rearrangement uses TRBV6-5 and TRBJ1-6, with 9 bases fitting TRBD1. CDR1 is MNHEY, CDR2 SVGAGI, per germline. The CDR3 covers 15 residues. The ends lost 6 bases at V and 7 bases at J; junction bases unmatched: 7.

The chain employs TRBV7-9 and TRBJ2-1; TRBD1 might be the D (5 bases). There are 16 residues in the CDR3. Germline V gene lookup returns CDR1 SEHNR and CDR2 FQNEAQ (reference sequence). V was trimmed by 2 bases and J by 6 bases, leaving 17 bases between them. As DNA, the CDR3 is TGTGCCAGCAGCTTAAGCTCTTACAGGTTCTCCAATGAGCAGTTCTTC. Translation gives CASSLSSYRFSNEQFF.

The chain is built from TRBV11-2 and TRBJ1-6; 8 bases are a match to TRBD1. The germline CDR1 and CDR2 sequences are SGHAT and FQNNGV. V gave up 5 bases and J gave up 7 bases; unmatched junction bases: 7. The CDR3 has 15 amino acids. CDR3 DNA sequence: TGTGCCAGCAGCCCCCGGACAGGGACGAATTCACCCCTCCACTTT. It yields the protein CASSPRTGTNSPLHF.

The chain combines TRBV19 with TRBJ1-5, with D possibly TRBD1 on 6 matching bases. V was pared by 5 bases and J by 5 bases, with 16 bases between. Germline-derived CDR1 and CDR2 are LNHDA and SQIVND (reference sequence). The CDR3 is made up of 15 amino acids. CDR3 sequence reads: CASSLSVQGDQPQHF. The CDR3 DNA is TGTGCCAGTAGTCTTTCTGTACAGGGCGATCAGCCCCAGCATTTT.

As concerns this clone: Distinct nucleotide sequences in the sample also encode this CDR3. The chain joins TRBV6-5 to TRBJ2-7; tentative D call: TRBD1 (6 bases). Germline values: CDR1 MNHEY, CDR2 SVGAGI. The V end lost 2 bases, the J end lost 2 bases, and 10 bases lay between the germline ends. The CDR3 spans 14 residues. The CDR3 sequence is CASSYGTGPYEQYF. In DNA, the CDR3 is TGTGCCAGCAGTTACGGAACAGGGCCCTACGAGCAGTACTTC.

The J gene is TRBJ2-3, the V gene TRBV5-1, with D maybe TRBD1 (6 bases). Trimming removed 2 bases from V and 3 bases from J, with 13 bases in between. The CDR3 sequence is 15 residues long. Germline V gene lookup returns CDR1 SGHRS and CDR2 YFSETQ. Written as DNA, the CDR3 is TGCGCCAGCAGCTTTCAGTGGGGGCTTACAGATACGCAGTATTTT. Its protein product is CASSFQWGLTDTQYF.

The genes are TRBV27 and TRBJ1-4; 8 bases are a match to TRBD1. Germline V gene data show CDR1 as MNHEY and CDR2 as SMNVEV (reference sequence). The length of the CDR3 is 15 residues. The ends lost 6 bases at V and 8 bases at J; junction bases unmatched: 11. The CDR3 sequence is CASSPRQGTGEKLFF. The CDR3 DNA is TGTGCCAGCAGCCCGAGACAGGGGACGGGGGAAAAACTGTTTTTT. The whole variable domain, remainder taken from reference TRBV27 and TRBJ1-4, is EAQVTQNPRYLITVTGKKLTVTCSQNMNHEYMSWYRQDPGLGLRQIYYSMNVEVTDKGDVPEGYKVSRKEKRNFPLILESPSPNQTSLYFCASSPRQGTGEKLFFGSGTQLSVL.

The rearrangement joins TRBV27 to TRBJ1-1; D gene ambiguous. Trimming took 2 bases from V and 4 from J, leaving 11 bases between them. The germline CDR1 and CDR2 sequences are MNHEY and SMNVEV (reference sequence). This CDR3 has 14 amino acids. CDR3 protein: CASSLVGRSTEAFF. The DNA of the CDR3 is TGTGCCAGCAGTTTAGTCGGGAGGAGCACTGAAGCTTTCTTT.

This CDR3 is CASSITGPGNTIYF. For the CDR3, the DNA is TGTGCCAGTAGTATCACAGGGCCCGGAAACACCATATATTTT. V usage is TRBV19 and J usage is TRBJ1-3; possibly TRBD1 for D (6 bases). The CDR3 runs to 14 residues. V was cut by 3 bases and J by 4 bases, with 10 bases left in between. Looked up from germline, CDR1 is LNHDA and CDR2 is SQIVND (reference sequence).

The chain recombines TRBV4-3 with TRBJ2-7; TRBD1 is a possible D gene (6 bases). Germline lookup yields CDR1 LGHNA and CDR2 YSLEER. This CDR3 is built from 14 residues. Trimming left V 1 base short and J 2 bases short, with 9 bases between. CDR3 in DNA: TGCGCCAGCAGCCAAGGGGACAAGCCCTACGAGCAGTACTTC. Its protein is CASSQGDKPYEQYF.

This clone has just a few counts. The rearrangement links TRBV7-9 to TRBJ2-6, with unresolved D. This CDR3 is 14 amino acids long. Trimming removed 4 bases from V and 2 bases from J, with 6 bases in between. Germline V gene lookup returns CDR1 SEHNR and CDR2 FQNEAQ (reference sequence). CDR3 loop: CASSSGAGANVLTF. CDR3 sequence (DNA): TGTGCCAGCAGCTCGGGTGCTGGGGCCAACGTCCTGACTTTC.

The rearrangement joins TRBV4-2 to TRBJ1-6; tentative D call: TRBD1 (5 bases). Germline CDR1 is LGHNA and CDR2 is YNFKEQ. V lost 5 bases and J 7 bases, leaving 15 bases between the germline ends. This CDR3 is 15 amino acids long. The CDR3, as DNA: TGTGCCAGCAGCGCCACCAGGGTCGGGAATTCACCCCTCCACTTT. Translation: CASSATRVGNSPLHF.

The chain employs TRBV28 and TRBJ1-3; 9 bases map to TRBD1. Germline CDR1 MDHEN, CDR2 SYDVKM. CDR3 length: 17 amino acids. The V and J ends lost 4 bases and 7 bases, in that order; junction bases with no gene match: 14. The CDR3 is CASSSPGGGQGGNTIYF. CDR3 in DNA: TGTGCCAGCAGTTCTCCGGGAGGGGGACAGGGAGGTAACACCATATATTTT.